This T cell receptor beta chain appears in the sequencing data of a study of Graves' ophthalmopathy and Graves' hyperthyroidism. Study context: Researchers obtained peripheral blood at initial diagnosis, before any treatment had begun. Study results and caveats: The authors also found most expanded thyroid clonotypes above 0.001 frequency in blood.

Germline CDR1 SNHLY, CDR2 FYNNEI. The CDR3 runs 13 residues. Amplification from RNA transcripts yielded the TCR beta CDR3 regions. HTBI-primed first-round RT-PCR preceded second-round multiplex PCR. TCRdb re-called the multiplex PCR reads through MiXCR, storing one row per CDR3 protein. The sample holds some 750,000 distinct CDR3 sequences, about 44% seen once. For this clonotype: Its target is not known. This may arise from a read error, as a much more abundant clone is one base away.

It was on clinical symptoms, serum thyroxine, TRAb, thyroid ultrasound and orbital computed tomography that diagnosis relied. The starting material, approximately 10 ml of fresh peripheral blood, provided the PBMCs. This TCR was sampled from an adult man with Graves' ophthalmopathy. The chain uses TRBV2 and TRBJ1-2; TRBD1 might be the D (6 bases). The sequenced sample consisted of peripheral blood. The chain's CDR3 is CSAATGLNYDYTF. CDR3 sequence (DNA): TGCAGTGCAGCTACAGGGCTTAACTATGACTACACCTTC.